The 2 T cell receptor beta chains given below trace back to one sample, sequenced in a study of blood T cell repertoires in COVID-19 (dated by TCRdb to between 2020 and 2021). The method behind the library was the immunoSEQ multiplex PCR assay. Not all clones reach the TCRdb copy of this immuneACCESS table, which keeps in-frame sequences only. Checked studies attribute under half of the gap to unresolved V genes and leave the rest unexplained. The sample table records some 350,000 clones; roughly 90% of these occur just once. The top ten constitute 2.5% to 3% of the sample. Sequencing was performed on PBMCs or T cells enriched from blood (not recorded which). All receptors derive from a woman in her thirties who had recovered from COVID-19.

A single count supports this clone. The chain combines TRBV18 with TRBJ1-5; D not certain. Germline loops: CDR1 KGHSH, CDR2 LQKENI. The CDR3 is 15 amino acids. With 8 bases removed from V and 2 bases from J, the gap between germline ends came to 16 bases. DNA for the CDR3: TGTGCCAGCCGGCGCGCGGGAGATGGCAATCAGCCCCAGCATTTT. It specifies CASRRAGDGNQPQHF.

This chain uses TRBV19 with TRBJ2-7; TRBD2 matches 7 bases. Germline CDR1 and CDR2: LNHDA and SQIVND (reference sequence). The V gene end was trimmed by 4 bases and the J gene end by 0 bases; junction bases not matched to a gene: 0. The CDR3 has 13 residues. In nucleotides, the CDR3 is TGTGCCAGTAGTAGCGGGAGCTCCTACGAGCAGTACTTC. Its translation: CASSSGSSYEQYF. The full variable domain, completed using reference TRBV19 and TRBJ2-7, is DGGITQSPKYLFRKEGQNVTLSCEQNLNHDAMYWYRQDPGQGLRLIYYSQIVNDFQKGDIAEGYSVSREKKESFPLTVTSAQKNPTAFYLCASSSGSSYEQYFGPGTRLTVT.